This T cell receptor beta chain was captured in a study of blood T cell repertoires in COVID-19. The CDR3 totals 15 residues. V trimming: 5 bases; J trimming: 2 bases; junction bases outside the gene matches: 6. Germline V lookup: CDR1 MDHEN, CDR2 SYDVKM. Sequencing used immunoSEQ multiplex PCR; TCRdb keeps in-frame clones, though not all of them. The repertoire has 310,000 or so clones, approximately 89% of them found once; the top ten carry about 2.2%. The chain uses TRBV28 and TRBJ2-7; 10 bases line up with TRBD2. The material sequenced was peripheral blood. The receptor was derived from a woman under 40 with COVID-19, enrolled during active disease. The CDR3: CASSLTSGTTYEQYF. In nucleotides, the CDR3 is TGTGCCAGCAGTCTCACTAGCGGGACTACCTACGAGCAGTACTTC.